Listed below are T cell receptor beta chains from one sample, sequenced in a study of shared clonotypes between healthy human individuals. TCRdb keeps only in-frame clones here, not all; method: immunoSEQ multiplex PCR. The table records some 2.1 million clones, 95% of them present only once. Sequencing was performed on naive CD4+ T cells sorted from blood. The source is a young man in good health. CDR3s include the opening cysteine and the closing phenylalanine or tryptophan. A D gene is named only where the DNA matches it firmly. The listing skips clone size in some rows; elsewhere it reads once, few, many or a size class.

CDR3 DNA: TGTGCCAGCAGCCACAGGACAGCGAACACCGGGGAGCTGTTTTTT
CDR3 protein: CASSHRTANTGELFF
V gene: TRBV14
J gene: TRBJ2-2
clone size: .
D gene: .

CDR3 DNA: TGTGCCAGCAGTTTAGGGACAGGGGTCGAATCACCCCTCCACTTT
CDR3 protein: CASSLGTGVESPLHF
V gene: TRBV27
J gene: TRBJ1-6
clone size: .
D gene: TRBD1

CDR3 DNA: TGCGCCAGCAGGCCGGGACAGGGGAACAATGAGCAGTTCTTC
CDR3 protein: CASRPGQGNNEQFF
V gene: TRBV5-1
J gene: TRBJ2-1
clone size: .
D gene: TRBD1

CDR3 DNA: TGTGCCAGTAGTCTCCGGGACCCAAATTCACCCCTCCACTTT
CDR3 protein: CASSLRDPNSPLHF
V gene: TRBV19
J gene: TRBJ1-6
clone size: .
D gene: .

CDR3 DNA: TGTGCCAGCAGCCGTCGGCGGGCGGGCAACGTCCTGACTTTC
CDR3 protein: CASSRRRAGNVLTF
V gene: TRBV7-2
J gene: TRBJ2-6
clone size: .
D gene: .

CDR3 DNA: TGTGCCAGCAGTAGGACAGGGCCTTCTATTCAGCCCCAGCATTTT
CDR3 protein: CASSRTGPSIQPQHF
V gene: TRBV28
J gene: TRBJ1-5
clone size: .
D gene: TRBD1

CDR3 DNA: TGCGCCAGCAGCCTACTAAGCTCCTACAATGAGCAGTTCTTC
CDR3 protein: CASSLLSSYNEQFF
V gene: TRBV5-1
J gene: TRBJ2-1
clone size: .
D gene: .

CDR3 DNA: TGTGCCAGCAGACTCTGGTACGAGCAGTACTTC
CDR3 protein: CASRLWYEQYF
V gene: TRBV7-2
J gene: TRBJ2-7
clone size: .
D gene: .

CDR3 DNA: TGTGCCAGCAGCTTAGGGTCTATGAACACTGAAGCTTTCTTT
CDR3 protein: CASSLGSMNTEAFF
V gene: TRBV11-2
J gene: TRBJ1-1
clone size: .
D gene: .

CDR3 DNA: TGCGCCAGCAGCTTGGCACTTTTTCGGGGGACAGGGAACACTGAAGCTTTCTTT
CDR3 protein: CASSLALFRGTGNTEAFF
V gene: TRBV5-1
J gene: TRBJ1-1
clone size: .
D gene: TRBD1

CDR3 DNA: TGTGCCAGCGCCGGGCAGGAGAACACCGGGGAGCTGTTTTTT
CDR3 protein: CASAGQENTGELFF
V gene: TRBV18
J gene: TRBJ2-2
clone size: .
D gene: .

CDR3 DNA: TGTGCCAGCAGCCTATACGTCGTACCCGACAGGGGAGGCTATGGCTACACCTTC
CDR3 protein: CASSLYVVPDRGGYGYTF
V gene: TRBV7-8
J gene: TRBJ1-2
clone size: once
D gene: TRBD1

CDR3 DNA: TGTGCCAGCAGCCCCGGGGGGTTGGGGCAGTACTTC
CDR3 protein: CASSPGGLGQYF
V gene: TRBV11-2
J gene: TRBJ2-7
clone size: .
D gene: TRBD2

CDR3 DNA: TGTGCCAGCAGGCGGGGCCTCGAGGGTGGCTACACCTTC
CDR3 protein: CASRRGLEGGYTF
V gene: TRBV2
J gene: TRBJ1-2
clone size: once
D gene: .

CDR3 DNA: TGTGCCAGCAGTGAGCTCGATACGCAGTATTTT
CDR3 protein: CASSELDTQYF
V gene: TRBV2
J gene: TRBJ2-3
clone size: few
D gene: .

CDR3 DNA: TGTGCCATCAGTACTAGCGGGAGTTTCTACGAGCAGTACTTC
CDR3 protein: CAISTSGSFYEQYF
V gene: TRBV10-3
J gene: TRBJ2-7
clone size: .
D gene: TRBD2

CDR3 DNA: TGTGCCAGTAGTACTGGGACAGTTAGCAATCAGCCCCAGCATTTT
CDR3 protein: CASSTGTVSNQPQHF
V gene: TRBV19
J gene: TRBJ1-5
clone size: .
D gene: TRBD1

CDR3 DNA: TGTGCCAGCAGCTACACTAGCGGGGCGAACACAGATACGCAGTATTTT
CDR3 protein: CASSYTSGANTDTQYF
V gene: TRBV7-3
J gene: TRBJ2-3
clone size: .
D gene: TRBD2

CDR3 DNA: TGTGCCAGCATTGGAGCAGGAGCTAACTATGGCTACACCTTC
CDR3 protein: CASIGAGANYGYTF
V gene: TRBV5-6
J gene: TRBJ1-2
clone size: .
D gene: .

CDR3 DNA: TGTGCCTGGTCCCGGGACAGGGTGGGAGAGACCCAGTACTTC
CDR3 protein: CAWSRDRVGETQYF
V gene: TRBV30
J gene: TRBJ2-5
clone size: .
D gene: TRBD1

CDR3 DNA: TGTGCCAGCAAACGGACAGGGGACGGAAACACCATATATTTT
CDR3 protein: CASKRTGDGNTIYF
V gene: TRBV6-1
J gene: TRBJ1-3
clone size: once
D gene: TRBD1

CDR3 DNA: TGCGCCAGCAGCTTGGTGGGACAGGAACAAGAGACCCAGTACTTC
CDR3 protein: CASSLVGQEQETQYF
V gene: TRBV5-1
J gene: TRBJ2-5
clone size: .
D gene: TRBD1

CDR3 DNA: TGTGCCAGCAGCCGGGGGCGGGGACCTTACGAGCAGTACTTC
CDR3 protein: CASSRGRGPYEQYF
V gene: TRBV13
J gene: TRBJ2-7
clone size: once
D gene: .

CDR3 DNA: TGTGCCAGCAGTGGGCCGCGGGCCCGAGACGAGCAGTACTTC
CDR3 protein: CASSGPRARDEQYF
V gene: TRBV2
J gene: TRBJ2-7
clone size: .
D gene: .

CDR3 DNA: TGTGCCAGCAGCCTAGCTGGGGAGCTGTTTTTT
CDR3 protein: CASSLAGELFF
V gene: TRBV2
J gene: TRBJ2-2
clone size: .
D gene: .

CDR3 DNA: TGTGCCAGCAGTGTGGGACAGGCGAACACTGAAGCTTTCTTT
CDR3 protein: CASSVGQANTEAFF
V gene: TRBV6-1
J gene: TRBJ1-1
clone size: .
D gene: TRBD1

CDR3 DNA: TGTGCCAGCAGCTCGAGCGGGAGTTGGGACGAGCAGTACTTC
CDR3 protein: CASSSSGSWDEQYF
V gene: TRBV7-2
J gene: TRBJ2-7
clone size: .
D gene: TRBD2

CDR3 DNA: TGTGCCAGTAACCACGGACAGGGGGTTTTCCAGCCCCAGCATTTT
CDR3 protein: CASNHGQGVFQPQHF
V gene: TRBV19
J gene: TRBJ1-5
clone size: .
D gene: TRBD1

CDR3 DNA: TGCGCCAGCAGCCACCCGGGACAGGGCGCCTACGAGCAGTACTTC
CDR3 protein: CASSHPGQGAYEQYF
V gene: TRBV4-1
J gene: TRBJ2-7
clone size: .
D gene: TRBD1

CDR3 DNA: TGCAGCGTTGAAAATCGTGAGTCTACGAAAAACATTCAGTACTTC
CDR3 protein: CSVENRESTKNIQYF
V gene: TRBV29-1
J gene: TRBJ2-4
clone size: .
D gene: .

CDR3 DNA: TGTGCCAGCAGTTATTTACAGGCGAACACTGAAGCTTTCTTT
CDR3 protein: CASSYLQANTEAFF
V gene: TRBV6-6
J gene: TRBJ1-1
clone size: .
D gene: .

CDR3 DNA: TGCGCCAGCAGCTTGTTGCAGGGACCAGCGAACACCGGGGAGCTGTTTTTT
CDR3 protein: CASSLLQGPANTGELFF
V gene: TRBV5-1
J gene: TRBJ2-2
clone size: .
D gene: .

CDR3 DNA: TGCGCCAGCAGCCAGGCTACAGGTGTTAAGTTAGATACGCAGTATTTT
CDR3 protein: CASSQATGVKLDTQYF
V gene: TRBV4-3
J gene: TRBJ2-3
clone size: .
D gene: .

CDR3 DNA: TGTGCCAGCAGCTCTCAGGACTACAATGAGCAGTTCTTC
CDR3 protein: CASSSQDYNEQFF
V gene: TRBV5-4
J gene: TRBJ2-1
clone size: .
D gene: .

CDR3 DNA: TGTGCCAGCACCTCCAAAGGGGTTCAAACTAATGAAAAACTGTTTTTT
CDR3 protein: CASTSKGVQTNEKLFF
V gene: TRBV28
J gene: TRBJ1-4
clone size: once
D gene: .

CDR3 DNA: TGTGCCAGCAGCTCATCGTATGGGACTAGCGTCGCAGATACGCAGTATTTT
CDR3 protein: CASSSSYGTSVADTQYF
V gene: TRBV7-6
J gene: TRBJ2-3
clone size: .
D gene: TRBD2

CDR3 DNA: TGCGCCAGCAGCTCATGGACAGGACCGAATAACGAGCAGTACTTC
CDR3 protein: CASSSWTGPNNEQYF
V gene: TRBV5-1
J gene: TRBJ2-7
clone size: .
D gene: TRBD1

CDR3 DNA: TGTGCCAGCAGCACAAACAGGGGGCTGACAGATACGCAGTATTTT
CDR3 protein: CASSTNRGLTDTQYF
V gene: TRBV11-2
J gene: TRBJ2-3
clone size: .
D gene: TRBD1

CDR3 DNA: TGTGCCTGGAGCGACAGGGGGTATTATGGCTACACCTTC
CDR3 protein: CAWSDRGYYGYTF
V gene: TRBV30
J gene: TRBJ1-2
clone size: .
D gene: TRBD1

CDR3 DNA: TGTGCCAGCAGTGAATCGAGTCGAGACACTGAAGCTTTCTTT
CDR3 protein: CASSESSRDTEAFF
V gene: TRBV2
J gene: TRBJ1-1
clone size: .
D gene: .

CDR3 DNA: TGTGCCAGCTCACCGAATAATGGACAGGGCGTCGGGGGAGAGCAGTACTTC
CDR3 protein: CASSPNNGQGVGGEQYF
V gene: TRBV18
J gene: TRBJ2-7
clone size: .
D gene: TRBD1

CDR3 DNA: TGCGCCAGCAGCTCGTTACCAGGGTTTATAAATGAAGCTTTCTTT
CDR3 protein: CASSSLPGFINEAFF
V gene: TRBV5-1
J gene: TRBJ1-1
clone size: .
D gene: .

CDR3 DNA: TGTGCCAGCAGTTACTTCATCGGCAGTCACAATGAGCAGTTCTTC
CDR3 protein: CASSYFIGSHNEQFF
V gene: TRBV6-5
J gene: TRBJ2-1
clone size: .
D gene: .

CDR3 DNA: TGTGCCAGCAGCCCCGGACAGGGCGCCTACGAGCAGTACTTC
CDR3 protein: CASSPGQGAYEQYF
V gene: TRBV2
J gene: TRBJ2-7
clone size: .
D gene: TRBD1

CDR3 DNA: TGTGCCAGCAGTAGTTCCGGGAGCTATGGCTACACCTTC
CDR3 protein: CASSSSGSYGYTF
V gene: TRBV7-2
J gene: TRBJ1-2
clone size: .
D gene: .

CDR3 DNA: TGTGCCAGTAGTATGGTCGGGGAAAAACTGTTTTTT
CDR3 protein: CASSMVGEKLFF
V gene: TRBV19
J gene: TRBJ1-4
clone size: once
D gene: .

CDR3 DNA: TGTGCCAGCAGCCTAGGGGGGACAGTCTACGAGCAGTACTTC
CDR3 protein: CASSLGGTVYEQYF
V gene: TRBV5-4
J gene: TRBJ2-7
clone size: .
D gene: .

CDR3 DNA: TGTGCCTGGAACCGGGACAGGGAATGGGTAAATGAAGCTTTCTTT
CDR3 protein: CAWNRDREWVNEAFF
V gene: TRBV30
J gene: TRBJ1-1
clone size: .
D gene: TRBD1

CDR3 DNA: TGTGCCAGCAGTTTCGGGACAGGAAACACCATATATTTT
CDR3 protein: CASSFGTGNTIYF
V gene: TRBV7-8
J gene: TRBJ1-3
clone size: .
D gene: .

CDR3 DNA: TGTGCCAGCAGTTACAATAGGAGCGGGTCTCACACAGATACGCAGTATTTT
CDR3 protein: CASSYNRSGSHTDTQYF
V gene: TRBV6-7
J gene: TRBJ2-3
clone size: few
D gene: .